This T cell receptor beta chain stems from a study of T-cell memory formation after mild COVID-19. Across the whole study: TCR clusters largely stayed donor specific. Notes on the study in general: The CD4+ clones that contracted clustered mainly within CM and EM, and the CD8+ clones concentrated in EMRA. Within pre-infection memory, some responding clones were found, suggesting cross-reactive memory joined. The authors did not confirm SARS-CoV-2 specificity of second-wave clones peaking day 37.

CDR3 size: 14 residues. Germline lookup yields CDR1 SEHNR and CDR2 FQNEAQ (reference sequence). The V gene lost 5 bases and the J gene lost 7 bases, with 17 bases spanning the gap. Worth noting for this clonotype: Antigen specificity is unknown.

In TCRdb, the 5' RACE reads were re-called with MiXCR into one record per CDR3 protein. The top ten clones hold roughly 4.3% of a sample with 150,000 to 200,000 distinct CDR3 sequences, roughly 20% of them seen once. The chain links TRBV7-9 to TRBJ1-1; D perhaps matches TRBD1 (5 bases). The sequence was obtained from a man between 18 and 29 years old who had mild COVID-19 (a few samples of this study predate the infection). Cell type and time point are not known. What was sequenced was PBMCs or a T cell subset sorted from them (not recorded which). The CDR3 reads CASSTSQGSREAFF. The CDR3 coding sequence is TGTGCCAGCAGCACAAGTCAGGGATCCCGTGAAGCTTTCTTT.